The present T cell receptor (beta chain) was sequenced within a study of T cell responses to AZD1222 COVID-19 vaccine. Measured with immunoSEQ multiplex PCR; TCRdb has only the in-frame clones, and not every one. This sample carries about 73,000 clones, 88% of them seen once, and the ten largest clones take 20%. The CDR3 is made up of 13 amino acids. V lost 0 bases and J 5 bases, leaving 7 bases between the germline ends. The material sequenced was peripheral blood, taken on day 0 of AZD1222 vaccination. V and J are TRBV12-3 or TRBV12-4 and TRBJ1-2, with D perhaps matching TRBD1 (5 bases). The sequence derives from an adult in good health. The CDR3 DNA sequence: TGTGCCAGCAGTTTAGCGGGGCGGTATGGCTACACCTTC. The encoded protein is CASSLAGRYGYTF.